This T cell receptor beta chain was sequenced for a study of blood T cell repertoires in COVID-19 (dated by TCRdb to about 2020). About the investigation overall: Samples from collaborators originated in the United States, Italy and Spain and spanned both the acute and convalescent phases of COVID-19. The repertoires were released in a freely available public database intended as a resource for research on the immune response to SARS-CoV-2. The samples were drawn from two sources: the first 160 participants of the ongoing ImmuneRACE study, and 1,000 to 1,500 subjects contributed by 6 global collaborators. Deeply sampled blood TCRbeta repertoires from subjects exposed to, actively infected with, or recovered from COVID-19 were included in the dataset. The sample metadata nearly always contained a de-identified subject ID, COVID-19 status, age in years and sex. HLA class I and class II types, where available, came from metadata supplied by the sample provider rather than from assay-based typing. The material from the prospective study consisted of cDNA or gDNA derived from T cells, B-cell-depleted T cells, or PBMCs. The paper's findings and limits, for the study overall: The amount of clinical and demographic metadata varied by source and participant and was provided uncurated.

Regarding this clone: Its antigen remains unidentified. No base quality values were provided; no much bigger clone lies one nucleotide off.

Enrolling through a virtual design, the prospective study's participants ranged in age from about 18 to 89 years and lived across about two dozen United States geographic areas. In the prospective study, cohorts were assigned on the basis of participant-reported clinical history obtained from a screening survey and a study questionnaire. Recovered participants in ImmuneRACE Cohort 3 were defined as having two consecutive negative NP/OP PCR tests, clearance from a healthcare professional, or resolution of symptoms. In the prospective study, whole blood, serum and a nasopharyngeal or oropharyngeal swab were collected from each participant by mobile phlebotomists. Participants in the prospective study had the option to provide additional blood draws and questionnaires over a roughly 2-month period. Before DNA extraction, prospective study blood samples were shipped either frozen or at room temperature.

TCRbeta CDR3 regions were amplified from genomic DNA using the immunoSEQ Assay, a bias-controlled multiplex PCR. The published analysis was carried out like this. The number of nucleated cells in each sample was estimated from the amplification of reference gene primers within the assay. To quantify the absolute abundance of each unique TCRbeta CDR3 rearrangement, sequence reads were collapsed and filtered. For each sample, productive Simpson clonality was calculated as the square root of Simpson's diversity index over productive rearrangements. Sourced from immuneACCESS, this table was stored by TCRdb with only in-frame sequences that have V and J called. A share of the clones is absent; for the studies checked, an unresolved V gene accounts for under half, and the remainder has no known explanation. The D gene and trimming were derived from the DNA, and the V and J assignments and clone size from that table. Recorded for this sample are roughly 300,000 clones; about 88% of them occurred a single time. Roughly 1% of the sample lies in the top ten.

The CDR3 covers 16 residues, taking in both the cysteine and the phenylalanine. Kept here is only the CDR3 DNA, which spans 48 bases and is read in frame from base 1. V is shortened by 3 bases, J by 6 bases, and the region joining them spans 18 bases. CDR1 and CDR2 are read off the germline V gene as KGHDR and SFDVKD. The chain uses TRBV24-1 and TRBJ2-3; TRBD1 is a weak D gene call, 6 bases matching. This TCR derives from a woman aged 25 to 39 who had recovered from COVID-19. Sample: PBMCs or T cells enriched from blood (not recorded which). This receptor carries the CDR3 CATSDPSGTRSDTQYF. The nucleotides are TGTGCCACCAGTGATCCCTCCGGGACAAGGAGCGATACGCAGTATTTT.